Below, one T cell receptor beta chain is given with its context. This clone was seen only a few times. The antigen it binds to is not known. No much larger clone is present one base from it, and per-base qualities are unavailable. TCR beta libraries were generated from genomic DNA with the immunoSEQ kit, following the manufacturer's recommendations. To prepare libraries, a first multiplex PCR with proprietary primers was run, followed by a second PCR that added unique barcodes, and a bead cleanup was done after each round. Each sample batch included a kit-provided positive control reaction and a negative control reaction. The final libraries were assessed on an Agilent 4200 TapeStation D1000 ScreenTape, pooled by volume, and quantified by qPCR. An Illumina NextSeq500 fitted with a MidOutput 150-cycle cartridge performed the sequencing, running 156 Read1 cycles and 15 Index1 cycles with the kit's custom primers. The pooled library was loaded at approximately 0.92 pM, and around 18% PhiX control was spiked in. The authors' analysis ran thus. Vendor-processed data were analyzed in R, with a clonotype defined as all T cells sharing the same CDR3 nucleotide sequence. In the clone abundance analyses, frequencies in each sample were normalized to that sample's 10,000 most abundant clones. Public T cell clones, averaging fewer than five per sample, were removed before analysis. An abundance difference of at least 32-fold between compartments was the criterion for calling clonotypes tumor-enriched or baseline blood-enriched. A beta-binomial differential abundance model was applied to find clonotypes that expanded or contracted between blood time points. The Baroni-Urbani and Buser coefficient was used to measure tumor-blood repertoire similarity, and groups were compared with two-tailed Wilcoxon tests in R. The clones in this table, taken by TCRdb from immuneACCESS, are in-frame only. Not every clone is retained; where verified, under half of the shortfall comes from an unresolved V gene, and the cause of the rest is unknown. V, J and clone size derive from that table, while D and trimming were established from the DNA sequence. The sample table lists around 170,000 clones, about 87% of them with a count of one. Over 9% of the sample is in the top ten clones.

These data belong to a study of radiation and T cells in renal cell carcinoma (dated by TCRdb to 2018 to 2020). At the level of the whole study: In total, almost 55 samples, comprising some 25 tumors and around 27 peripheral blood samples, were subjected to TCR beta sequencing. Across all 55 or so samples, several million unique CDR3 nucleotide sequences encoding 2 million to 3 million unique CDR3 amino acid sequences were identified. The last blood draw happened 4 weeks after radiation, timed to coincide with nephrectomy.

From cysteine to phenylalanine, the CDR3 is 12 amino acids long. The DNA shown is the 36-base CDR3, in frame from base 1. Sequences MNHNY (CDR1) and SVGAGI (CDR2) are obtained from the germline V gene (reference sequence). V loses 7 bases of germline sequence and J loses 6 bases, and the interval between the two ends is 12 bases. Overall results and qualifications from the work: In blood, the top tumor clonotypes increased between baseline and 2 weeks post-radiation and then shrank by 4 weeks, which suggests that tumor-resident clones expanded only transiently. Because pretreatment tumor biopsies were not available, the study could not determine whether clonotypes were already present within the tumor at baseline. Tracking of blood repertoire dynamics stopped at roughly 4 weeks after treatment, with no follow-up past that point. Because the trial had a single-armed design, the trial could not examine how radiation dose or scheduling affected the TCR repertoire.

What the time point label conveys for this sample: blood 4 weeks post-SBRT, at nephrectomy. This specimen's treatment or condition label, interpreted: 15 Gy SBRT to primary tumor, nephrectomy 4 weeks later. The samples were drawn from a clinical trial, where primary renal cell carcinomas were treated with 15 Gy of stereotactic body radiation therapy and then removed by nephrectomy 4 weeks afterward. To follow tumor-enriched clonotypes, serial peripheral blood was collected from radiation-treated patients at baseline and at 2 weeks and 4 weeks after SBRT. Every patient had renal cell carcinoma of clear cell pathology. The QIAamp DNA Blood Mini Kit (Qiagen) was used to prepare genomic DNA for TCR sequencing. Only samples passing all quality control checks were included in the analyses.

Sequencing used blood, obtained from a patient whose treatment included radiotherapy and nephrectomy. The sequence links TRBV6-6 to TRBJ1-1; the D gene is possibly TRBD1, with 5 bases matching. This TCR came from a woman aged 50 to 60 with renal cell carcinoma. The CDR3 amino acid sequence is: CASTADRAEAFF. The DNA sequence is TGTGCCAGCACCGCAGACAGAGCTGAAGCTTTCTTT.